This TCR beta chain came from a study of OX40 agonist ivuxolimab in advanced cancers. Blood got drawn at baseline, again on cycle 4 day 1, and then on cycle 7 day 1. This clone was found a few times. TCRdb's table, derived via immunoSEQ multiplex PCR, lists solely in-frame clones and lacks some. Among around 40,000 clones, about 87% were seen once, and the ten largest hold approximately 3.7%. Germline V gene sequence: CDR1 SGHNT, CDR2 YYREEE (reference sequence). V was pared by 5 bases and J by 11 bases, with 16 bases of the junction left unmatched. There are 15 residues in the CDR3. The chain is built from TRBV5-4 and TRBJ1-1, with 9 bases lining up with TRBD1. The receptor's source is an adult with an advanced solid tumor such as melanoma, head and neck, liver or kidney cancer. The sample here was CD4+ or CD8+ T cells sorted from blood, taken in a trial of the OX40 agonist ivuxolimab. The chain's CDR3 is CASRHISRQGVDAFF. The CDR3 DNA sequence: TGTGCCAGCAGACATATTAGCCGACAGGGGGTCGACGCTTTCTTT.